This TCR beta chain was obtained from a study of vaccination and CD4 T cells after COVID-19. Looking at the study overall: Four females and six males made up the convalescents, with two Hispanic.

There are a few counts of this clonotype. Its antigen is undetermined. Cultured CD4+ T-cell DNA underwent Oncomine TCR Beta short-read sequencing. Genomic DNA was extracted from cultured CD4+ T cells. TCRdb re-derived calls from the PCR reads in MiXCR, one entry per CDR3 protein. The data contain about 3,600 distinct CDR3 sequences, about 30% of them singletons. The CDR3 runs 13 residues. V gave up 4 bases and J gave up 6 bases; unmatched junction bases: 6. CDR1 and CDR2 (germline): SGHRS, YFSETQ. The treatment denotes: approximately nine-day PBMC culture with coronavirus spike peptide pools or control peptides (ViraFEST assay). ViraFEST used peptide pools to expand antigen-specific T cells and subsequently sequenced their TCRs.

This chain connects TRBV5-1 to TRBJ2-7; 8 nucleotides match TRBD2. The sequence was collected from a human donor who had recovered from COVID-19. The specimen sequenced was CD4+ T cells from blood, cultured in vitro. CDR3: CASSPGRGIEQYF. The CDR3 nucleotides read TGCGCCAGCAGCCCCGGGAGGGGGATCGAGCAGTACTTC.